This passage covers 3 T cell receptor beta chains from one sample sequenced in a study of blood T cell repertoires in COVID-19. The repertoire was sequenced with immunoSEQ multiplex PCR; TCRdb's copy has only in-frame clones and lacks some. The table has some 120,000 clones, about 86% seen once. The specimen sequenced was peripheral blood. The receptor source for this set is a woman aged 45-59 years with acute or convalescent COVID-19.

J is TRBJ2-2 and V is TRBV7-2; maybe TRBD1 (6 bases). The germline V gene has CDR1 SGHTA and CDR2 FQGNSA. CDR3 length equals 16 residues. Trimming stripped 5 bases from V and 0 bases from J, with 13 bases between. The CDR3, as DNA: TGTGCCAGCAGCGACAACAGGGCTCCGAACACCGGGGAGCTGTTTTTT. Translation: CASSDNRAPNTGELFF.

CDR3 bases: TGCAGCGTTGAACATCAGAGGGGGTACAGCACTGAAGCTTTCTTT. As protein: CSVEHQRGYSTEAFF. J is TRBJ1-1 and V is TRBV29-1; TRBD1 might be the D (6 bases). The germline gives CDR1 SQVTM, CDR2 ANQGSEA. The CDR3 spans 15 residues. Deletions cut 2 bases from V and 4 bases from J, with 17 bases between.

In DNA form, the CDR3 reads TGTGCCACCGGGGCGGGGGGGCATACCGGGGAGCTGTTTTTT. Translated, it gives CATGAGGHTGELFF. The chain uses TRBV15 and TRBJ2-2; 9 bases align to TRBD2. The CDR3 is 14 residues long. CDR1 and CDR2 from the germline V gene are LNHNV and YYDKDF (reference sequence). The ends lost 8 bases at V and 5 bases at J; junction bases unmatched: 6. The full variable domain, completed using reference TRBV15 and TRBJ2-2, is DAMVIQNPRYQVTQFGKPVTLSCSQTLNHNVMYWYQQKSSQAPKLLFHYYDKDFNNEADTPDNFQSRRPNTSFCFLDIRSPGLGDTAMYLCATGAGGHTGELFFGEGSRLTVL.